This T cell receptor beta chain was found in a study of cytomegalovirus exposure and HLA in healthy donors. Study-wide results and caveats: Three chains linked to CMV were shown in vitro to be specific for CMV antigens. Productive rates of about 90% or about 30% were seen for most TCR beta V segments in an earlier analysis.

60 Vbeta and 13 Jbeta primers were used in PCR. Sequenced by immunoSEQ multiplex PCR; TCRdb stores in-frame clones only, minus some. The profile shows some 110,000 clones, approximately 86% of them singletons. As for this clone: Its specificity is not known.

The germline V gene encodes CDR1 SGHAT and CDR2 FQNNGV. Trimming removed 1 base from V and 2 bases from J, with 17 bases in between. This CDR3 is built from 17 residues. The origin of this receptor is a man aged 18 to 30 in good health and CMV-seronegative. The chain uses TRBV11-2 and TRBJ2-5; D possibly corresponds to TRBD1 (5 bases). Specimen: PBMCs. The CDR3 DNA is TGTGCCAGCAGCTTAGCTGTTGGGGCGTGGGGACAAGAGACCCAGTACTTC. It encodes CASSLAVGAWGQETQYF.